The subject of this entry is one T cell receptor (beta chain). Other nucleotide sequences from this sample produce the same CDR3. This record comes from a study of blood T cell repertoires in COVID-19. Overall study: T cells, B-cell-depleted T cells, or PBMCs provided the cDNA or gDNA that served as material.

The CDR3 consists of 14 residues. The junction had 5 bases not matched to a gene; V was cut back by 6 bases and J by 4 bases. Germline CDR1 is KGHDR and CDR2 is SFDVKD. The authors' processing: Estimation of nucleated cell counts relied on the amplification of reference gene primers. Profiling relied on immunoSEQ multiplex PCR, and the TCRdb table lists in-frame clones only, not all of them. That table furnishes V, J and clone size, whereas the DNA furnished D and trimming. The table lists roughly 340,000 clones, around nine tenths of them singletons. The TCR comes from a woman between 65 and 79 years old with COVID-19, enrolled during active disease. This chain uses TRBV24-1 with TRBJ1-2; 9 nucleotides match TRBD1. The sequencing sample was made of peripheral blood. DNA of the CDR3: TGTGCCACCAGTCCGGGACAGGGTATCTATGGCTACACCTTC. This sequence encodes CATSPGQGIYGYTF.